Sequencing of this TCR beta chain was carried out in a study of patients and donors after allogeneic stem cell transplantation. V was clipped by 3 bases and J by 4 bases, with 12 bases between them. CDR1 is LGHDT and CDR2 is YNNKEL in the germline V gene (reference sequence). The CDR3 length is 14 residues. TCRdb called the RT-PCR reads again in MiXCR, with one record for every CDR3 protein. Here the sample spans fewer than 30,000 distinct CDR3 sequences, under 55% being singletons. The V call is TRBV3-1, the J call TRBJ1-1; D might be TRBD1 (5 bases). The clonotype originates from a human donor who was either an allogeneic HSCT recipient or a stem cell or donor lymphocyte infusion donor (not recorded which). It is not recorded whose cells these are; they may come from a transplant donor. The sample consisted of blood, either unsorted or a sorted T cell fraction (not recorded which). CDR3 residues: CASSHQGRVTEAFF. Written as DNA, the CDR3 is TGTGCCAGCAGCCATCAGGGAAGGGTCACTGAAGCTTTCTTT.